The rows below give T cell receptor beta chains drawn from one sample of a study of shared clonotypes between healthy human individuals. Produced via immunoSEQ multiplex PCR; TCRdb's table is partial and in-frame only. The table shows fewer than 850,000 clones, with just over 95% occurring only once. The sequenced material came from naive CD8+ T cells sorted from blood. Every receptor here comes from a man under 40 in good health. Both conserved end residues are part of each CDR3. The order of the fields is clone size, D gene, V gene, J gene, CDR3 protein, CDR3 DNA. D genes are given only for firm matches. Part of the rows lack a size; the others show once, few, many or a class for expanded clones.

NA	NA	TRBV6-6	TRBJ2-7	CASSSGQTYEQYF	TGTGCCAGCAGTTCAGGACAGACCTACGAGCAGTACTTC
NA	NA	TRBV27	TRBJ2-7	CASSFATGYTYEQYF	TGTGCCAGCAGTTTTGCAACGGGGTATACCTACGAGCAGTACTTC
NA	TRBD1	TRBV9	TRBJ1-1	CASSLRDRVSMNTEAFF	TGTGCCAGCAGCCTCCGGGACAGGGTAAGTATGAACACTGAAGCTTTCTTT
NA	NA	TRBV19	TRBJ1-1	CASSIDPRDGIMNTEAFF	TGTGCCAGTAGTATAGACCCTCGGGATGGGATTATGAACACTGAAGCTTTCTTT
NA	NA	TRBV11-2	TRBJ2-1	CASTEDLSYEQFF	TGTGCCAGCACCGAGGACTTAAGCTACGAGCAGTTCTTC
NA	NA	TRBV27	TRBJ2-1	CASSVQYPRSGGIYNEQFF	TGTGCCAGCAGTGTACAGTATCCACGGAGTGGGGGAATATACAATGAGCAGTTCTTC
NA	NA	TRBV7-9	TRBJ1-1	CASSRGVSTEAFF	TGTGCCAGCAGCAGGGGGGTTAGCACTGAAGCTTTCTTT
NA	NA	TRBV29-1	TRBJ1-1	CSVIPGHLNTEAFF	TGCAGCGTTATCCCGGGACACCTGAACACTGAAGCTTTCTTT
NA	TRBD1	TRBV7-9	TRBJ2-7	CASSRQPGQGTYEQYF	TGTGCCAGCAGCAGGCAGCCGGGACAGGGCACCTACGAGCAGTACTTC
NA	TRBD1	TRBV2	TRBJ2-7	CASSELDRAKYEQYF	TGTGCCAGCAGTGAATTGGACAGGGCCAAATACGAGCAGTACTTC
NA	NA	TRBV9	TRBJ2-1	CASSAESSYNEQFF	TGTGCCAGCAGCGCGGAGTCCTCCTACAATGAGCAGTTCTTC
once	TRBD1	TRBV11-2	TRBJ1-1	CASSLTGEAFF	TGTGCCAGCAGCCTGACAGGGGAAGCTTTCTTT
NA	NA	TRBV29-1	TRBJ2-2	CSVEYGNTGELFF	TGCAGCGTTGAATACGGGAACACCGGGGAGCTGTTTTTT
NA	TRBD2	TRBV19	TRBJ2-1	CASSMLGWSSGNYNEQFF	TGTGCCAGTAGTATGCTCGGTTGGTCTAGCGGAAATTACAATGAGCAGTTCTTC
NA	TRBD1	TRBV19	TRBJ1-5	CASSPGQGGFSNQPQHF	TGTGCCAGTAGTCCGGGACAGGGAGGGTTTAGCAATCAGCCCCAGCATTTT
once	NA	TRBV7-2	TRBJ2-7	CASSLSPRAVYEQYF	TGTGCCAGCAGCTTATCCCCTAGGGCGGTCTACGAGCAGTACTTC
NA	TRBD1	TRBV2	TRBJ2-3	CASIPTGFTDTQYF	TGTGCCAGCATCCCGACAGGGTTCACAGATACGCAGTATTTT
NA	NA	TRBV14	TRBJ1-2	CASSQNTRDYYGYTF	TGTGCCAGCAGCCAAAACACTCGGGACTACTATGGCTACACCTTC
NA	NA	TRBV27	TRBJ2-1	CASSLGGDNEQFF	TGTGCCAGCAGTTTAGGTGGAGACAATGAGCAGTTCTTC
NA	TRBD1	TRBV7-9	TRBJ1-2	CASSHTTRGQNGYTF	TGTGCCAGCAGTCACACGACGAGGGGGCAGAATGGCTACACCTTC
NA	NA	TRBV7-9	TRBJ2-7	CASSLTHSGTAYDEQYF	TGTGCCAGCAGCTTAACTCACTCGGGGACGGCCTATGACGAGCAGTACTTC
NA	NA	TRBV7-2	TRBJ2-7	CASRNPSSMSYEQYF	TGTGCCAGCAGGAACCCCTCTAGCATGTCCTACGAGCAGTACTTC
NA	NA	TRBV5-5	TRBJ2-1	CASSLAWTVNEQFF	TGTGCCAGCAGCTTGGCCTGGACAGTTAATGAGCAGTTCTTC
NA	TRBD2	TRBV30	TRBJ2-7	CAWTDWTSGSYEQYF	TGTGCCTGGACCGACTGGACTAGCGGGAGTTACGAGCAGTACTTC
NA	TRBD2	TRBV5-4	TRBJ2-7	CASSPSGRPSYEQYF	TGTGCCAGCAGCCCCAGCGGGAGGCCCTCCTACGAGCAGTACTTC
once	NA	TRBV30	TRBJ2-1	CAWSEDYGSSEQFF	TGTGCCTGGAGTGAAGACTATGGCTCTAGTGAGCAGTTCTTC
NA	NA	TRBV29-1	TRBJ1-1	CSVWGLLTEAFF	TGCAGCGTTTGGGGGTTACTCACTGAAGCTTTCTTT
NA	NA	TRBV29-1	TRBJ2-7	CSVEDSSTYEQYF	TGCAGCGTTGAAGATTCGTCGACCTACGAGCAGTACTTC
once	NA	TRBV6-5	TRBJ2-1	CASSLDSPPYNEQFF	TGTGCCAGCAGTCTTGACAGCCCCCCCTACAATGAGCAGTTCTTC